The rows below give T cell receptor beta chains drawn from one sample of a study of control samples from healthy donors and cancer patients. Generated by immunoSEQ multiplex PCR, the TCRdb table keeps only in-frame clones and is missing some. The table has about 160,000 clones, roughly 95% seen once. Source material: blood. These receptors were obtained from a woman in her sixties or seventies in good health. The CDR3 runs from the conserved cysteine through the conserved F or W. D genes are given only for firm matches. Rows give clone size only sometimes, using once, few, many, or a class for an expanded clone.

abundance: .
v_gene: TRBV20-1
d_gene: .
j_gene: TRBJ1-4
CDR3aa: CSASLRGGNEKLFF
CDR3nt: TGCAGTGCTAGTTTGAGGGGAGGAAATGAAAAACTGTTTTTT

abundance: .
v_gene: TRBV6-5
d_gene: .
j_gene: TRBJ2-7
CDR3aa: CASSSGTHYEQYF
CDR3nt: TGTGCCAGCAGCTCCGGGACACACTACGAGCAGTACTTC

abundance: .
v_gene: TRBV18
d_gene: .
j_gene: TRBJ1-5
CDR3aa: CASSPLAGDFNQPQHF
CDR3nt: TGTGCCAGCTCACCATTAGCAGGGGACTTCAATCAGCCCCAGCATTTT

abundance: .
v_gene: TRBV7-8
d_gene: .
j_gene: TRBJ2-5
CDR3aa: CASSLLRRQDQETQYF
CDR3nt: TGTGCCAGCAGCTTATTACGGCGACAGGATCAAGAGACCCAGTACTTC

abundance: .
v_gene: TRBV6-2/TRBV6-3
d_gene: TRBD2
j_gene: TRBJ2-7
CDR3aa: CASSPEGTSGGYEQYF
CDR3nt: TGTGCCAGCAGCCCAGAGGGGACTAGCGGCGGCTACGAGCAGTACTTC

abundance: .
v_gene: TRBV4-1
d_gene: TRBD1
j_gene: TRBJ2-7
CDR3aa: CASSQDLGDRAYEQYF
CDR3nt: TGCGCCAGCAGCCAAGATCTCGGGGACAGAGCCTACGAGCAGTACTTC

abundance: .
v_gene: TRBV7-2
d_gene: .
j_gene: TRBJ1-2
CDR3aa: CASSSTNYGYTF
CDR3nt: TGTGCCAGCAGCTCCACTAACTATGGCTACACCTTC

abundance: .
v_gene: TRBV5-1
d_gene: .
j_gene: TRBJ1-1
CDR3aa: CASSLLGGTEAFF
CDR3nt: TGCGCCAGCAGCTTGTTAGGGGGCACTGAAGCTTTCTTT

abundance: .
v_gene: TRBV4-3
d_gene: .
j_gene: TRBJ1-1
CDR3aa: CASSQLTGQNTEAFF
CDR3nt: TGCGCCAGCAGCCAATTAACGGGTCAGAACACTGAAGCTTTCTTT

abundance: .
v_gene: TRBV6-1
d_gene: .
j_gene: TRBJ1-6
CDR3aa: CASSEIRQRDSPLHF
CDR3nt: TGTGCCAGCAGTGAAATACGACAAAGGGATTCACCCCTCCACTTT

abundance: .
v_gene: TRBV7-9
d_gene: .
j_gene: TRBJ2-7
CDR3aa: CASSLGHSYEQYF
CDR3nt: TGTGCCAGCAGCTTGGGGCATTCCTACGAGCAGTACTTC

abundance: .
v_gene: TRBV6-1
d_gene: .
j_gene: TRBJ1-6
CDR3aa: CASSETVDYNSPLHF
CDR3nt: TGTGCCAGCAGTGAAACGGTCGACTATAATTCACCCCTCCACTTT

abundance: .
v_gene: TRBV6-4
d_gene: .
j_gene: TRBJ2-1
CDR3aa: CASSDRDSWDNEQFF
CDR3nt: TGTGCCAGCAGTGACCGTGACAGTTGGGACAATGAGCAGTTCTTC

abundance: .
v_gene: TRBV11-3
d_gene: .
j_gene: TRBJ2-1
CDR3aa: CASGATSWNEQFF
CDR3nt: TGTGCCAGCGGGGCTACATCATGGAATGAGCAGTTCTTC

abundance: .
v_gene: TRBV7-2
d_gene: TRBD1
j_gene: TRBJ2-5
CDR3aa: CASSRGRGRETQYF
CDR3nt: TGTGCCAGCAGCAGGGGGCGAGGGCGAGAGACCCAGTACTTC

abundance: .
v_gene: TRBV15
d_gene: TRBD1
j_gene: TRBJ1-5
CDR3aa: CATSHLRQGAQPQHF
CDR3nt: TGTGCCACCAGCCATCTGAGGCAGGGGGCCCAGCCCCAGCATTTT

abundance: .
v_gene: TRBV6-6
d_gene: .
j_gene: TRBJ2-7
CDR3aa: CASIEGHTYEQYF
CDR3nt: TGTGCCAGCATCGAGGGACATACCTACGAGCAGTACTTC

abundance: .
v_gene: TRBV7-9
d_gene: .
j_gene: TRBJ2-3
CDR3aa: CASSPPASADTQYF
CDR3nt: TGTGCCAGCAGCCCTCCCGCTAGCGCAGATACGCAGTATTTT

abundance: once
v_gene: TRBV6-5
d_gene: TRBD1
j_gene: TRBJ1-2
CDR3aa: CASNIQGWYGYTF
CDR3nt: TGTGCCAGCAATATACAGGGGTGGTATGGCTACACCTTC

abundance: .
v_gene: TRBV21-1
d_gene: .
j_gene: TRBJ1-1
CDR3aa: CASSLIGGQGENTEAFF
CDR3nt: TGTGCCAGCAGCCTAATAGGGGGACAGGGCGAGAACACTGAAGCTTTCTTT

abundance: .
v_gene: TRBV2
d_gene: .
j_gene: TRBJ2-4
CDR3aa: CASSESGNIQYF
CDR3nt: TGTGCCAGCAGTGAATCAGGGAACATTCAGTACTTC

abundance: .
v_gene: TRBV28
d_gene: .
j_gene: TRBJ1-1
CDR3aa: CASSLSTSEAFF
CDR3nt: TGTGCCAGCAGTTTATCGACGTCGGAAGCTTTCTTT

abundance: .
v_gene: TRBV9
d_gene: .
j_gene: TRBJ2-5
CDR3aa: CASSVGGQETQYF
CDR3nt: TGTGCCAGCAGCGTAGGGGGTCAGGAGACCCAGTACTTC

abundance: .
v_gene: TRBV5-4
d_gene: .
j_gene: TRBJ1-2
CDR3aa: CASSLGQAIGSGYTF
CDR3nt: TGTGCCAGCAGCTTGGGACAGGCCATAGGTAGTGGCTACACCTTC

abundance: .
v_gene: TRBV27
d_gene: TRBD1
j_gene: TRBJ2-2
CDR3aa: CASSPGQGVAGELFF
CDR3nt: TGTGCCAGCAGTCCTGGACAGGGGGTTGCCGGGGAGCTGTTTTTT

abundance: .
v_gene: TRBV12-5
d_gene: TRBD1
j_gene: TRBJ1-4
CDR3aa: CASGLGTENEKLFF
CDR3nt: TGTGCTAGTGGTTTAGGGACAGAGAACGAAAAACTGTTTTTT

abundance: .
v_gene: TRBV5-1
d_gene: .
j_gene: TRBJ1-1
CDR3aa: CASSTSSVNTEAFF
CDR3nt: TGCGCCAGCAGCACCTCGTCGGTGAACACTGAAGCTTTCTTT